These 7 T cell receptor beta chains originate from one sample sequenced in a study of shared clonotypes between healthy human individuals. Only in-frame clones appear in the TCRdb table, and some are missing; sequencing was by immunoSEQ multiplex PCR. This table holds around 440,000 clones, 60% to 80% found once. Sequencing was carried out using PBMCs. These receptors were collected from a woman aged 40 to 50 in good health. Some clones in this sample may be carry-over from other donors' samples.

V and J are TRBV5-1 and TRBJ1-5; D not certain. V lost 3 bases and J lost 2, with 24 bases in between. The V gene's germline CDR1 is SGHRS and CDR2 YFSETQ. CDR3 size: 19 residues. The CDR3 loop is CASSSTPDPRARGNQPQHF. The DNA for the CDR3 is TGCGCCAGCAGCTCCACCCCGGATCCGAGGGCGCGAGGCAATCAGCCCCAGCATTTT. Based on the CDR3 plus reference TRBV5-1 and TRBJ1-5, the full variable domain is KAGVTQTPRYLIKTRGQQVTLSCSPISGHRSVSWYQQTPGQGLQFLFEYFSETQRNKGNFPGRFSGRQFSNSRSEMNVSTLELGDSALYLCASSSTPDPRARGNQPQHFGDGTRLSIL.

Regarding this clone: A far larger clone is just one base off, so this is likely a read error. The chain's CDR3 is CASSLYSQETQHF. The CDR3 DNA reads TGTGCCAGCAGCTTATACAGCCAAGAGACCCAGCACTTC. The chain uses TRBV7-6 and TRBJ2-5; D remains ambiguous. CDR1 is SGHVS and CDR2 is FNYEAQ in the germline V gene. CDR3 length: 13 residues.

The chain employs TRBV25-1 and TRBJ2-7; the D gene is possibly TRBD1 (6 bases). V lost 4 bases, J lost 3 bases, and 16 bases lay in between. Germline V gene data show CDR1 as MGHDK and CDR2 as SYGVNS. This CDR3 has 15 amino acids. The CDR3 bases are TGTGCCAGCAGTGCGCCGCAGGGGAACCTCTACGAGCAGTACTTC. It translates to CASSAPQGNLYEQYF.

This clone came up once. This chain connects TRBV9 to TRBJ2-1; the D gene could be TRBD1 or TRBD2 (5 bases each). CDR3 length: 14 residues. Deletions cut 4 bases from V and 7 bases from J, with 15 bases between. CDR1 and CDR2 from the germline V gene are SGDLS and YYNGEE. The CDR3, as DNA: TGTGCCAGCAGCTCCACGTCGAGGGGAAATGAGCAGTTCTTC. Translating it yields CASSSTSRGNEQFF.

The chain joins TRBV7-9 to TRBJ2-3, with TRBD2 identical over 7 bases. J gave up 5 bases and V 5 bases, and 7 bases lay outside the gene matches. The germline V gene has CDR1 SEHNR and CDR2 FQNEAQ (reference sequence). The CDR3 loop spans 14 amino acids. The CDR3, as DNA: TGTGCCAGCAGCCGGGGGGTGGCCCAAGATACGCAGTATTTT. Translation: CASSRGVAQDTQYF. The whole variable domain, filled in from reference TRBV7-9 and TRBJ2-3, reads DTGVSQNPRHKITKRGQNVTFRCDPISEHNRLYWYRQTLGQGPEFLTYFQNEAQLEKSRLLSDRFSAERPKGSFSTLEIQRTEQGDSAMYLCASSRGVAQDTQYFGPGTRLTVL.

This clone was seen repeatedly, ten times or more. The sample has other DNA sequences that encode this CDR3 too. V is TRBV4-2 and J is TRBJ1-1, with D possibly matching TRBD1 (6 bases). The V end was cut by 0 bases, the J end by 4 bases, with 15 bases between. CDR1 is LGHNA, CDR2 YNFKEQ, per germline. The CDR3 contains 16 residues. The CDR3 coding sequence is TGTGCCAGCAGCCAAGATTCGGACAGCCGGCTCACTGAAGCTTTCTTT. Encoded protein: CASSQDSDSRLTEAFF.

The table lists this clone with a few counts. The chain recombines TRBV11-2 with TRBJ2-5; 9 nucleotides agree with TRBD1. Losses at the gene ends were 5 bases for V and 5 bases for J; bases not matched to a gene: 6. The germline V gene has CDR1 SGHAT and CDR2 FQNNGV. The CDR3 covers 14 residues. Here the CDR3 DNA reads TGTGCCAGCAGCCAAGGGGACAGGGATGAGACCCAGTACTTC. Protein: CASSQGDRDETQYF.